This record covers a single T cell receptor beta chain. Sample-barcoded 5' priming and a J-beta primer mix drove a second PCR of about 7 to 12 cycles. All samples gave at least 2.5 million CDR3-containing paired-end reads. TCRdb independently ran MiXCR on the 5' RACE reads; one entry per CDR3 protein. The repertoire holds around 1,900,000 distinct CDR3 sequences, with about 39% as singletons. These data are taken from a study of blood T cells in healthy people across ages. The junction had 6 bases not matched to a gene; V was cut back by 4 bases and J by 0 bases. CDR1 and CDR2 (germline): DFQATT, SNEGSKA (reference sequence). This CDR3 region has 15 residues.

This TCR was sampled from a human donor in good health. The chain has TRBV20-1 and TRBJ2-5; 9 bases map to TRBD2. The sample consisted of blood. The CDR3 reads CSAISGGSYQETQYF. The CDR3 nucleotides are TGCAGTGCTATTAGCGGGGGCTCGTACCAAGAGACCCAGTACTTC.